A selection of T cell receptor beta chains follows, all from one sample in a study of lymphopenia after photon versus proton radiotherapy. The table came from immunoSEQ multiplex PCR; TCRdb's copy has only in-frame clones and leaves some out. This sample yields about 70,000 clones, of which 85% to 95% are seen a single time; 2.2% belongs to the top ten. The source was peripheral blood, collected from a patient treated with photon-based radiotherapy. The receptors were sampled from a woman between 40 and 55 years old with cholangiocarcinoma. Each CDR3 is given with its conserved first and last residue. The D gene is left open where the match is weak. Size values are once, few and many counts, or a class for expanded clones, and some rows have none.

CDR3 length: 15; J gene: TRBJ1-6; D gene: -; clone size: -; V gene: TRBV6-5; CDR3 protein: CASRSHTGNNSPLHF; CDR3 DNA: TGTGCCAGCAGGTCGCATACAGGAAATAACTCACCCCTCCACTTT
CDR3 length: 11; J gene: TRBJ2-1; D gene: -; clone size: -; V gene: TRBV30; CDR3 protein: CAWRDDREQFF; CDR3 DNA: TGTGCCTGGAGGGACGATCGTGAGCAGTTCTTC
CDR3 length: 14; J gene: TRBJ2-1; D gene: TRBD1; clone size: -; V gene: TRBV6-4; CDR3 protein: CASSETGILNEQFF; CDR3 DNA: TGTGCCAGCAGTGAGACAGGGATCCTCAATGAGCAGTTCTTC
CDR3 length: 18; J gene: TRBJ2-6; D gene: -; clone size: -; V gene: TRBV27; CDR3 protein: CASSFRGLGELGANVLTF; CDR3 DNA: TGTGCCAGCAGTTTCCGGGGGCTGGGCGAGTTGGGGGCCAACGTCCTGACTTTC
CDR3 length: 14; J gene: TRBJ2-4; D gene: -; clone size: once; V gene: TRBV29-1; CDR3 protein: CSVEDLAFKNIQYF; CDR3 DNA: TGCAGCGTTGAAGATCTGGCTTTCAAAAACATTCAGTACTTC
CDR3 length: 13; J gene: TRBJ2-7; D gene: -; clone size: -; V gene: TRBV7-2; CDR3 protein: CASSAFRLDEQYF; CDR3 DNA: TGTGCCAGCAGCGCATTCCGCCTGGACGAGCAGTACTTC
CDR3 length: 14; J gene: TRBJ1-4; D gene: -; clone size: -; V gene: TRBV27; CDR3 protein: CATVRLPTNEKLFF; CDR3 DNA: TGTGCCACCGTCCGACTGCCAACTAATGAAAAACTGTTTTTT
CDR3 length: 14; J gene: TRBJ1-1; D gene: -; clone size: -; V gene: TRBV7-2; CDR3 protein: CASSYIGGGGEAFF; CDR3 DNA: TGTGCCAGCAGCTACATCGGCGGGGGTGGTGAAGCTTTCTTT
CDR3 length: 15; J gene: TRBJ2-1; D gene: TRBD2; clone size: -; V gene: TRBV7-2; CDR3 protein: CASSARLAGNNEQFF; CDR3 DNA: TGTGCCAGCAGCGCCCGACTAGCGGGGAACAATGAGCAGTTCTTC
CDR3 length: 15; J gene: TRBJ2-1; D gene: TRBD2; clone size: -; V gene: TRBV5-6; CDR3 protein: CASSAGLAGKNEQFF; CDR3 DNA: TGTGCCAGCAGCGCGGGACTAGCGGGGAAAAATGAGCAGTTCTTC
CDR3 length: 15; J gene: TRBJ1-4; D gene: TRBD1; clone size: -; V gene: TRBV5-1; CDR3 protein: CASSITGETNEKLFF; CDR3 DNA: TGCGCCAGCAGCATTACAGGGGAAACTAATGAAAAACTGTTTTTT
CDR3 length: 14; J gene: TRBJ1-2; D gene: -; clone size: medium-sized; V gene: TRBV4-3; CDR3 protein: CASSQDQGDYGYTF; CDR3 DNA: TGCGCCAGCAGCCAAGATCAGGGCGACTATGGCTACACCTTC
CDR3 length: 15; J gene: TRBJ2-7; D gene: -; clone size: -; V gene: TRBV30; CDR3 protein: CAWSPIAVSNYEQYF; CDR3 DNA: TGTGCCTGGAGTCCCATAGCGGTCTCAAACTACGAGCAGTACTTC
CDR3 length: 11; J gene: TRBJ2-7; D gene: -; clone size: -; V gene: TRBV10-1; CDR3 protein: CASTDGYEQYF; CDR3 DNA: TGCGCCAGCACCGACGGCTACGAGCAGTACTTC
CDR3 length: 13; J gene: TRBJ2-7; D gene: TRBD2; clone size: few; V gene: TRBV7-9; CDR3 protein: CASSSGTSGKQYF; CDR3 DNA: TGTGCCAGCAGCTCAGGGACTAGCGGAAAGCAGTACTTC
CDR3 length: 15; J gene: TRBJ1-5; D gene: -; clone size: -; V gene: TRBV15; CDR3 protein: CATSRDARGNQPQHF; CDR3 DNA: TGTGCCACCAGCAGAGATGCCCGGGGAAATCAGCCCCAGCATTTT